These T cell receptor beta chains were read from a single sample in a study of glioma-infiltrating T cells. In TCRdb, the multiplex PCR reads were re-called with MiXCR into one record per CDR3 protein. The sample has about 44,000 distinct CDR3 sequences, 20% to 25% seen once; the top ten hold more than 5.5%. The sequencing sample was made of glioma tissue, nonneoplastic brain tissue, or PBMCs (not recorded which). These receptors came from a human donor with low-grade glioma or glioblastoma, undergoing nonglioma brain surgery, or in good health (not recorded which). Both conserved end residues are part of each CDR3. D genes are given only for firm matches. Size is stated for part of the rows, as once, few or many counts, or as a class when the clone is expanded.

size,V,D,J,length,DNA,CDR3
many,TRBV7-9,TRBD2,TRBJ2-1,15,TGTGCCAGCAACCCGGGCGGGGGGAACTACAATGAGCAGTTCTTC,CASNPGGGNYNEQFF
medium-sized,TRBV28,TRBD1,TRBJ2-3,15,TGTGCCAGCAGAGGGGGGGGACAGGGGTCAGATACGCAGTATTTT,CASRGGGQGSDTQYF
once,TRBV11-2,TRBD2,TRBJ2-1,16,TGTGCCAGCAGCACCTACGGGGGGGCCGCCTACAATGAGCAGCTCTTC,CASSTYGGAAYNEQLF
many,TRBV5-1,-,TRBJ1-6,15,TGCGCCAGCAGCTTGGAGAGCTCCTATAATTCACCCCTCCACTTT,CASSLESSYNSPLHF
-,TRBV12-3/TRBV12-4,TRBD2,TRBJ2-5,16,TGTGCCAGCAGTTCGACACTAGCGGGGGGCAAAGAGACCCAGTACTTC,CASSSTLAGGKETQYF
many,TRBV6-4,-,TRBJ1-2,10,TGTGCCGGACGGTCGACGGCCTACACCTTC,CAGRSTAYTF
-,TRBV3-1,-,TRBJ2-1,18,TGTGCCAGGGGGATTTACCCACCGGGATCGAGCTCCTACAATGAGCAGTTCTTC,CARGIYPPGSSSYNEQFF
-,TRBV20-1,-,TRBJ1-3,17,TGCAGTGCTGGTAGTGTTGGGGAACGGAGCTCTGGAAACACCATATATTTT,CSAGSVGERSSGNTIYF
-,TRBV19,-,TRBJ1-3,15,TGCGCCAGCAGCCAAAGCTACAACGTTGGAAGCACCATATATTTT,CASSQSYNVGSTIYF
many,TRBV28,TRBD1,TRBJ1-1,18,TGTGCCAGCAGTACGTACTGGACAGGGGACGAATCGAACACTGAAGCTTTCTTT,CASSTYWTGDESNTEAFF
many,TRBV25-1,-,TRBJ2-4,15,TGTGCCAGCAGTGAATCGACGTCAGCCAAAAACATTCAGTACTTC,CASSESTSAKNIQYF
many,TRBV5-1,TRBD1,TRBJ1-1,14,TGCGCCAGCAGCCCCGGGACAGCGAACACTGAAGCTTTCTTT,CASSPGTANTEAFF
many,TRBV27,TRBD1,TRBJ2-2,15,TGTGCCAGCAGTTTATTAGGGGGACAGACCGGGGAGCTGTTTTTT,CASSLLGGQTGELFF
many,TRBV7-3,-,TRBJ1-1,18,TGTGCCAGCAGCTTACCCCCGGGACGCCGGGGGGGGAACACTGAAGCTTTCTTT,CASSLPPGRRGGNTEAFF
many,TRBV14,-,TRBJ1-1,14,TGTGCCAGCAGCCAAGCGGGAATGAACACTGAAGCTTTCTTT,CASSQAGMNTEAFF
many,TRBV11-2,TRBD2,TRBJ2-7,14,TGTGCCAGCAGCTCTAGCGGGAGGCCCCACGAGCAGTACTTC,CASSSSGRPHEQYF
many,TRBV20-1,-,TRBJ2-7,17,TGCAGTGCTAGAGGAGATATGGCCGAGGCGGTCTCCTACGAGCAGTACTTC,CSARGDMAEAVSYEQYF
many,TRBV12-3/TRBV12-4,-,TRBJ2-3,14,TGTGCCAGCAGTTTAGGGGCAGGCCAGGGGACGCAGTATTTT,CASSLGAGQGTQYF
-,TRBV5-1,-,TRBJ2-3,13,TGCGCCAGCAGCTTGGGCGACATGGATACGCAGTATTTT,CASSLGDMDTQYF
-,TRBV2,-,TRBJ1-1,13,TGTGCCAGCAGTGAAGAGGTATGGGCTGAAGCTTTCTTT,CASSEEVWAEAFF